The 25 T cell receptor beta chains below were found in one sample sequenced in a study of T cells in localized non-small cell lung cancer. Assay: immunoSEQ multiplex PCR; the TCRdb copy retains only in-frame clones and omits some. The sample has 7,500 to 10,000 clones; roughly 91% are singletons. Sequencing used peripheral blood, obtained before any cancer treatment. The receptors stem from a male donor aged 60 or older with stage III squamous cell lung carcinoma.

The chain employs TRBV2 and TRBJ1-4; D ambiguous. Trimming stripped 4 bases from V and 5 bases from J, with 11 bases between. The CDR3 is 14 amino acids. Germline V gene sequence: CDR1 SNHLY, CDR2 FYNNEI. CDR3 protein: CASSGLVGNEKLFF. The CDR3, as DNA: TGTGCCAGCAGTGGACTTGTTGGAAATGAAAAACTGTTTTTT.

The V call is TRBV6-1, the J call TRBJ2-7; D tentatively fits TRBD1 or TRBD2 (5 bases each). V gave up 6 bases and J gave up 5 bases, with 20 bases separating them. The CDR3 is 15 amino acids. Per germline, CDR1 MNHNS and CDR2 SASEGT. The CDR3 nucleotides read TGTGCCAGCAGCTCCGGGACCCTTGCGATCCACGAGCAGTACTTC. Its protein is CASSSGTLAIHEQYF.

The count of this clone is one. The chain couples TRBV6-1 to TRBJ1-3; D is perhaps TRBD1 (5 bases). CDR3 length equals 14 residues. Germline CDR1 is MNHNS and CDR2 is SASEGT. Deletions cut 7 bases from V and 4 bases from J, with 14 bases between. The CDR3 here is CASIRGSGGNTIYF. CDR3 DNA sequence: TGTGCCAGCATTAGGGGCAGCGGGGGAAACACCATATATTTT.

The V and J genes are TRBV19 and TRBJ2-1; the match to TRBD2 covers 8 bases. The CDR3 covers 17 residues. V shed 4 bases and J 4 bases; nucleotides not matched to a gene: 12. The germline CDR1 and CDR2 sequences are LNHDA and SQIVND (reference sequence). The CDR3 region is CASSKGSGVGLYNEQFF. Written as DNA, the CDR3 is TGTGCCAGTAGTAAGGGTAGCGGGGTGGGGTTGTACAATGAGCAGTTCTTC. Together with reference TRBV19 and TRBJ2-1, the CDR3 gives the full variable domain: DGGITQSPKYLFRKEGQNVTLSCEQNLNHDAMYWYRQDPGQGLRLIYYSQIVNDFQKGDIAEGYSVSREKKESFPLTVTSAQKNPTAFYLCASSKGSGVGLYNEQFFGPGTRLTVL.

The chain employs TRBV7-2 and TRBJ2-1; D possibly matches TRBD1 or TRBD2 (5 bases each). Trimming took off 5 bases at V and 4 bases at J, with 18 bases between the two ends. Germline CDR1 is SGHTA and CDR2 is FQGNSA. The CDR3 has 16 residues. CDR3 region: CASSPGDAGRYNEQFF. The CDR3 DNA follows: TGTGCCAGCAGCCCCGGGGACGCAGGGCGATACAATGAGCAGTTCTTC.

The rearrangement links TRBV18 to TRBJ1-4; no definite D call. CDR1 and CDR2 (germline): KGHSH, LQKENI. The V gene lost 6 bases and the J gene lost 6 bases, with 14 bases spanning the gap. This CDR3 is built from 14 residues. CDR3 sequence (DNA): TGTGCCAGCTCCCGGTCCTTTAAGGATGAAAAACTGTTTTTT. Encoded protein: CASSRSFKDEKLFF.

The gene calls are TRBV5-6 and TRBJ2-1, with TRBD1 as a possible D gene (5 bases). The CDR3 consists of 14 residues. V lost 0 bases, J lost 6 bases, and 10 bases lay in between. CDR1 and CDR2 from the germline V gene are SGHDT and YYEEEE. CDR3 loop: CASSLVNRGNEQFF. The DNA of the CDR3 is TGTGCCAGCAGCTTGGTTAATAGGGGCAATGAGCAGTTCTTC.

The rearrangement links TRBV5-4 to TRBJ1-2; weak D call: TRBD1 (5 bases). Germline lookup yields CDR1 SGHNT and CDR2 YYREEE (reference sequence). The CDR3 runs 14 residues. Deletions cut 3 bases from V and 4 bases from J, with 13 bases between. In DNA form, the CDR3 reads TGTGCCAGCAGCTCGAATAGGGGAGCCTATGGCTACACCTTC. Translating it yields CASSSNRGAYGYTF.

This sequence joins TRBV5-6 and TRBJ2-7, with 9 bases that match TRBD1. CDR1 is SGHDT, CDR2 YYEEEE, per germline. The V gene end was trimmed by 7 bases and the J gene end by 5 bases; junction bases not matched to a gene: 4. The CDR3 consists of 12 residues. The CDR3 nucleotides read TGTGCCAGCGGACAGGGGAGGGACGAGCAGTACTTC. Protein: CASGQGRDEQYF.

The V call is TRBV5-4, the J call TRBJ1-1; maybe TRBD1 (5 bases). V dropped 0 bases and J dropped 3 bases, with 9 bases sitting between them. Germline V CDR1 and CDR2: SGHNT, YYREEE (reference sequence). The length of the CDR3 is 14 residues. The CDR3, as DNA: TGTGCCAGCAGCTTGGGTTCGGGGGACACTGAAGCTTTCTTT. It yields the protein CASSLGSGDTEAFF.

This clone has just one count. The chain uses TRBV28 and TRBJ1-6; D remains ambiguous. Looked up from germline, CDR1 is MDHEN and CDR2 is SYDVKM. This CDR3 is built from 14 residues. V shed 5 bases and J shed 9 bases, with 14 bases lying between them. This chain's CDR3 is CASSNGPLGSPLHF. The CDR3 DNA sequence: TGTGCCAGCAGTAACGGGCCCCTGGGTTCACCCCTCCACTTT.

The rearrangement uses TRBV19 and TRBJ2-1; maybe TRBD2 (5 bases). The germline CDR1 and CDR2 sequences are LNHDA and SQIVND (reference sequence). V was trimmed by 5 bases and J by 4 bases, leaving 21 bases between them. This CDR3 spans 17 amino acids. CDR3 residues: CASSPRLGSSRYNEQFF. The CDR3 region has the DNA TGTGCCAGTAGTCCCCGCTTGGGGAGTAGCAGGTACAATGAGCAGTTCTTC.

The chain employs TRBV5-1 and TRBJ2-7, with 11 bases identical to TRBD1. The CDR3 is made up of 14 amino acids. Germline CDR1 and CDR2: SGHRS and YFSETQ. Unmatched junction bases numbered 7, after V lost 6 bases and J lost 5 bases. This chain's CDR3 is CASTWTGGGHEQYF. As DNA, the CDR3 is TGCGCCAGCACTTGGACAGGGGGCGGCCACGAGCAGTACTTC.

The gene calls are TRBV19 and TRBJ1-5; 9 bases are a match to TRBD1. The junction had 3 bases not matched to a gene; V was cut back by 6 bases and J by 0 bases. This CDR3 comprises 15 residues. The germline V gene has CDR1 LNHDA and CDR2 SQIVND (reference sequence). The CDR3 is CASRPGQGSNQPQHF. The CDR3 DNA sequence: TGTGCCAGTAGACCGGGACAGGGTAGCAATCAGCCCCAGCATTTT.

This rearrangement joins TRBV19 to TRBJ1-1; a possible D gene is TRBD1 (6 bases). Trimming took 6 bases from V and 4 from J, leaving 15 bases between them. CDR1 and CDR2 (germline): LNHDA, SQIVND (reference sequence). The CDR3 consists of 14 residues. The CDR3 DNA reads TGTGCCAGTAGGGGGGCAGGCCCTCGCACTGAAGCTTTCTTT. Its protein is CASRGAGPRTEAFF.

The chain carries TRBV15 and TRBJ2-1; D is ambiguous. This CDR3 is 15 amino acids long. From germline, CDR1 is LNHNV and CDR2 YYDKDF (reference sequence). V was pared by 0 bases and J by 5 bases, with 11 bases between. The CDR3, as DNA: TGTGCCACCAGCAGAGATTGGGTATCGGACAATGAGCAGTTCTTC. Protein sequence: CATSRDWVSDNEQFF.

The count of this clone is one. V is TRBV19 and J is TRBJ2-7; no firm D call. The CDR3 length is 12 residues. The V and J ends lost 5 bases and 0 bases respectively, with 5 bases between them. Germline V CDR1 and CDR2: LNHDA, SQIVND (reference sequence). The CDR3 region is CASSGLSYEQYF. In nucleotides, the CDR3 is TGTGCCAGTAGTGGCCTCTCCTACGAGCAGTACTTC.

CDR3 nucleotides: TGTGCCAGCAGTCAACGACAGGGGAGCTACGAGCAGTACTTC. Its translation is CASSQRQGSYEQYF. This rearrangement joins TRBV28 to TRBJ2-7, with TRBD1 matching 8 bases. V lost 5 bases to trimming and J lost 3 bases; unmatched junction nucleotides: 6. This CDR3 contains 14 residues. Germline-derived CDR1 and CDR2 are MDHEN and SYDVKM.

The rearrangement links TRBV28 to TRBJ1-2; TRBD1 matches 8 bases. The CDR3 sequence is 15 residues long. Germline loops: CDR1 MDHEN, CDR2 SYDVKM. V lost 2 bases and J lost 5; bases outside the gene matches: 7. The CDR3 nucleotides read TGTGCCAGCAGTTTAACAGGGGGGCGGGTTTATGGCTACACCTTC. This gives the protein CASSLTGGRVYGYTF.

The J gene is TRBJ2-1, the V gene TRBV9; D is perhaps TRBD1 or TRBD2 (5 bases each). CDR1 is SGDLS, CDR2 YYNGEE, per germline. V gave up 4 bases and J gave up 10 bases, with 24 bases separating them. The CDR3 sequence is 16 residues long. The CDR3 loop is CASSPTGTRGAREQFF. CDR3 coding DNA: TGTGCCAGCAGCCCAACCGGGACCCGCGGAGCTAGGGAGCAGTTCTTC.

The chain recombines TRBV6-5 with TRBJ1-3; D possibly corresponds to TRBD1 (6 bases). Trimming shortened V by 8 bases and J by 0 bases, and 14 bases separated the two germline ends. The CDR3 covers 15 residues. Germline-derived CDR1 and CDR2 are MNHEY and SVGAGI. The CDR3 sequence is CASQIQGSSGNTIYF. CDR3 DNA: TGTGCCAGCCAGATACAGGGAAGCTCTGGAAACACCATATATTTT.

The V gene is TRBV11-2, the J gene TRBJ1-2; possibly TRBD1 for D (6 bases). Germline V gene sequence: CDR1 SGHAT, CDR2 FQNNGV. V lost 1 base to trimming and J lost 2 bases, with 11 bases between them. The CDR3 length is 15 residues. The CDR3 region is CASSLVGGWNYGYTF. The CDR3 nucleotides are TGTGCCAGCAGCTTAGTTGGGGGCTGGAACTATGGCTACACCTTC.

The CDR3 sequence is CSVLIFDRLSTGELFF. The CDR3, as DNA: TGCAGCGTTCTTATCTTCGACAGGCTGAGCACCGGGGAGCTGTTTTTT. V and J are TRBV29-1 and TRBJ2-2, with D possibly matching TRBD1 (6 bases). This CDR3 has 16 residues. Germline V gives CDR1 SQVTM, CDR2 ANQGSEA. V lost 5 bases and J 4 bases, leaving 20 bases between the germline ends.

J is TRBJ1-4 and V is TRBV15; D gene unclear. V lost 8 bases to trimming and J lost 0 bases, with 10 bases between them. This CDR3 region has 14 residues. The V gene's germline CDR1 is LNHNV and CDR2 YYDKDF (reference sequence). The CDR3 bases are TGTGCCACCGGGGATATTTCAACTAATGAAAAACTGTTTTTT. This translates into CATGDISTNEKLFF. Full variable domain (remainder filled in from reference TRBV15 and TRBJ1-4): DAMVIQNPRYQVTQFGKPVTLSCSQTLNHNVMYWYQQKSSQAPKLLFHYYDKDFNNEADTPDNFQSRRPNTSFCFLDIRSPGLGDTAMYLCATGDISTNEKLFFGSGTQLSVL.

This rearrangement joins TRBV9 to TRBJ1-1, with TRBD1 matching over 8 bases. The length of the CDR3 is 18 residues. Germline trimming cut 4 bases from V and 1 base from J; bases unmatched to any gene: 15. CDR1 and CDR2 (germline): SGDLS, YYNGEE. CDR3 amino acids: CASSRRTGIPPENTEAFF. The DNA for the CDR3 is TGTGCCAGCAGCCGACGGACAGGGATTCCCCCGGAGAACACTGAAGCTTTCTTT.